Following are 3 T cell receptor beta chains from one sample sequenced in a study of neurological immune-mediated disorders. TCRdb reprocessed the 5' RACE reads with MiXCR, giving one entry per CDR3 protein. Of some 66,000 distinct CDR3 sequences listed, less than 5.5% are singletons. The sequenced material came from PBMCs. These receptors all stem from a man between 25 and 39 years old with multiple sclerosis.

Many counts were recorded for this clonotype. This chain uses TRBV11-3 with TRBJ2-3; D is unclear. The V and J ends lost 5 bases and 3 bases respectively, with 15 bases between them. The CDR3 totals 15 residues. Per the germline V gene, CDR1 is SGHNT and CDR2 is YENEEA. The CDR3 loop is CASSQGRSITDTQYF. CDR3 coding DNA: TGTGCCAGCAGCCAAGGACGATCTATAACAGATACGCAGTATTTT. The complete variable domain, with remaining parts taken from reference TRBV11-3 and TRBJ2-3, reads EAGVVQSPRYKIIEKKQPVAFWCNPISGHNTLYWYLQNLGQGPELLIRYENEEAVDDSQLPKDRFSAERLKGVDSTLKIQPAELGDSAVYLCASSQGRSITDTQYFGPGTRLTVL.

This clonotype was found many times. V is TRBV4-1 and J is TRBJ1-5; 11 nucleotides match TRBD1. The CDR3 is 17 residues long. Germline V gene data show CDR1 as MGHRA and CDR2 as YSYEKL. Germline trimming cut 4 bases from V and 2 bases from J; bases unmatched to any gene: 7. CDR3 amino acids: CASSPGTGGLGNQPQHF. CDR3 sequence (DNA): TGCGCCAGCAGCCCGGGGACAGGGGGTTTGGGCAATCAGCCCCAGCATTTT.

The sample holds many counts of this clonotype. The CDR3 DNA is TGTGCCAGCAGCGCCGGGGGAGTTCGCGGGGAGCTGTTTTTT. Protein product: CASSAGGVRGELFF. The rearrangement links TRBV9 to TRBJ2-2, with D possibly being TRBD2 (6 bases). The CDR3 spans 14 residues. Trimming stripped 3 bases from V and 7 bases from J, with 13 bases between. CDR1 and CDR2 from the germline V gene are SGDLS and YYNGEE.